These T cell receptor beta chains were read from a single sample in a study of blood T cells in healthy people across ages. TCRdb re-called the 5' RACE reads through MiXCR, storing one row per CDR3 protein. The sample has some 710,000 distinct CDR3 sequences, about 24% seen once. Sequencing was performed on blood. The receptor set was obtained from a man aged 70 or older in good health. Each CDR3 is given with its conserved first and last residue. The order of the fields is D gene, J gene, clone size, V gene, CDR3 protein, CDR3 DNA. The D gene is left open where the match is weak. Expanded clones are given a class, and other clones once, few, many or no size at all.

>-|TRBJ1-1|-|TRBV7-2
CASSPPGLSNTEAFF
TGTGCCAGCAGCCCGCCGGGACTTTCGAACACTGAAGCTTTCTTT
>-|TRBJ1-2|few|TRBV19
CATSQTLRGGYTF
TGTGCCACCAGCCAAACCCTCCGAGGAGGCTACACCTTC
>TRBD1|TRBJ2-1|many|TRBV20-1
CSAITGGSSNEQFF
TGCAGTGCTATCACAGGGGGCAGCTCCAATGAGCAGTTCTTC
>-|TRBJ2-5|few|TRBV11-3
CASSKRTIQETQYF
TGTGCCAGCAGCAAAAGGACGATACAAGAGACCCAGTACTTC
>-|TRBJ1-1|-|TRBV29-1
CSVEVNTEAFF
TGCAGCGTTGAGGTGAACACTGAAGCTTTCTTT
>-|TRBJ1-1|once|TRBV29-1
CSVSPTGIWTEAFF
TGCAGCGTCTCCCCCACAGGGATTTGGACTGAAGCTTTCTTT
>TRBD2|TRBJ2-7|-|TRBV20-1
CSARDRLAGATFSYEQYF
TGCAGTGCTAGAGATCGACTAGCGGGGGCCACCTTTTCCTACGAGCAGTACTTC
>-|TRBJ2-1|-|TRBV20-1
CSARAGLGDEQFF
TGCAGTGCTAGAGCGGGTCTTGGGGATGAGCAGTTCTTC
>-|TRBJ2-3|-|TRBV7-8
CASTPGRFSTDTQYF
TGTGCCAGCACCCCTGGACGATTTAGCACAGATACGCAGTATTTT
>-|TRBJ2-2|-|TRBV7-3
CASSLHQGGTGELFF
TGTGCCAGCAGCTTACACCAGGGTGGCACCGGGGAGCTGTTTTTT
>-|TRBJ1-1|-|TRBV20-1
CSARMGTARNTEAFF
TGCAGTGCTAGAATGGGGACCGCACGAAACACTGAAGCTTTCTTT
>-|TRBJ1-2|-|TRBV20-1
CSASFPGGYTF
TGCAGTGCTTCCTTCCCCGGAGGCTACACCTTC
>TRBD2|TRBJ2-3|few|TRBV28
CASSFWRGTSTDTQYF
TGTGCCAGCAGTTTCTGGCGGGGGACTAGCACAGATACGCAGTATTTT
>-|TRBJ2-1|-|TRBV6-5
CAIRGSYNEQFF
TGTGCCATAAGAGGTTCCTACAATGAGCAGTTCTTC
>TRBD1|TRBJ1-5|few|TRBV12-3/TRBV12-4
CASRTGTGVTQPQHF
TGTGCCAGCAGGACCGGGACAGGGGTCACTCAGCCCCAGCATTTT
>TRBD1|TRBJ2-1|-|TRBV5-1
CASSRLQGATYNEQFF
TGCGCCAGCAGCCGACTTCAGGGGGCTACCTACAATGAGCAGTTCTTC
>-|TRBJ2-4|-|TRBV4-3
CASSQTRGGGENIQYF
TGCGCCAGCAGCCAAACAAGAGGGGGGGGCGAAAACATTCAGTACTTC
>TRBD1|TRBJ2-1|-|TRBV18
CATGTGGIRGVYNEQFF
TGTGCCACCGGGACAGGGGGAATTCGCGGAGTCTACAATGAGCAGTTCTTC
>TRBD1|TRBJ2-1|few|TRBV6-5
CASTTRRTGFNEQFF
TGTGCCAGCACTACCCGCCGGACAGGGTTCAATGAGCAGTTCTTC
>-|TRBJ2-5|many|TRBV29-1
CSGVWRETQYF
TGCAGCGGCGTTTGGAGGGAGACCCAGTACTTC
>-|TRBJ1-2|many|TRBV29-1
CSGADGLNYGYTF
TGCAGCGGGGCAGATGGGTTGAACTATGGCTACACCTTC
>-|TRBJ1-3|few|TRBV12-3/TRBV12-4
CASSAQLTRGNTIYF
TGTGCCAGCAGTGCGCAGTTGACGCGGGGAAACACCATATATTTT
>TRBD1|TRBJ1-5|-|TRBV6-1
CASSETGTGGNQPQHF
TGTGCCAGCAGTGAAACTGGGACAGGGGGCAATCAGCCCCAGCATTTT
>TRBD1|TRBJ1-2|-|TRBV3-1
CASRTTAGGYGYTF
TGTGCCAGCAGGACCACGGCAGGGGGGTATGGCTACACCTTC
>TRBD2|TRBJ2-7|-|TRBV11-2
CASRGRESSYEQYF
TGCGCCAGCAGAGGGCGGGAGAGCTCCTACGAGCAGTACTTC
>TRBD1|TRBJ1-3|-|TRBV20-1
CSALTGTRNTIYF
TGCAGTGCCCTGACAGGGACTCGAAACACCATATATTTT
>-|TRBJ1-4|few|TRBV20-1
CSARERVGVNEKLFF
TGCAGTGCTAGAGAGAGAGTGGGAGTAAATGAAAAACTGTTTTTT
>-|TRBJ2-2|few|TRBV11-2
CASSPRWGTGELFF
TGTGCCAGCAGCCCCCGGTGGGGCACCGGGGAGCTGTTTTTT
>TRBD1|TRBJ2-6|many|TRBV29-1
CSVELRGRRSGANVLTF
TGCAGCGTTGAACTCAGGGGGCGAAGGTCTGGGGCCAACGTCCTGACTTTC
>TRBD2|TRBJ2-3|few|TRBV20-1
CSASLAGADTQYF
TGCAGTGCTAGCCTAGCGGGAGCAGATACGCAGTATTTT
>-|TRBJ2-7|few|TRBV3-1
CASSRNTALTYEQYF
TGTGCCAGCAGCCGGAACACCGCACTCACCTACGAGCAGTACTTC
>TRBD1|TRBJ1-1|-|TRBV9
CASSEPGQGAEAFF
TGTGCCAGCAGCGAACCGGGACAGGGGGCTGAAGCTTTCTTT
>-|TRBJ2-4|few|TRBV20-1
CSARVDRTKNIQYF
TGCAGTGCTAGAGTCGACAGGACCAAAAACATTCAGTACTTC
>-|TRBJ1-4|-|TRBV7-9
CASSPQGSTNEKLFF
TGTGCCAGCAGCCCCCAGGGATCGACTAATGAAAAACTGTTTTTT
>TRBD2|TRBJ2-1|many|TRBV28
CASSPWTSGAPHEQFF
TGTGCCAGCAGTCCTTGGACTAGCGGAGCCCCCCATGAGCAGTTCTTC
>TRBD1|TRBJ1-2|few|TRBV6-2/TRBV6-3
CASIRSGTEAYGYTF
TGTGCCAGCATAAGGTCCGGGACAGAAGCTTATGGCTACACCTTC
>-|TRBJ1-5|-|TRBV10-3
CAISRGAAQNQPQHF
TGTGCCATCAGCCGGGGGGCGGCACAGAATCAGCCCCAGCATTTT
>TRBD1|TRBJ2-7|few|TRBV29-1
CSGGQGAYEQYF
TGCAGCGGCGGACAGGGAGCGTACGAGCAGTACTTC
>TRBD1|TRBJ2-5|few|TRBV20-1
CSARDGTEHQETQYF
TGCAGTGCTAGAGATGGGACAGAGCACCAGGAGACCCAGTACTTC
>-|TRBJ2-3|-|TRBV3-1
CASSQLWHTQYF
TGTGCCAGCAGCCAACTGTGGCATACGCAGTATTTT
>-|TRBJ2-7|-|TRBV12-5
CASGSQNSYEQYF
TGTGCTAGTGGTTCGCAGAACTCCTACGAGCAGTACTTC
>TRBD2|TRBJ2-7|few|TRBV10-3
CAISASGGYEQYF
TGTGCCATCAGCGCTAGCGGGGGTTACGAGCAGTACTTC
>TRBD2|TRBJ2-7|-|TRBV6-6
CASSPRGDGSYEQYF
TGTGCCAGCAGTCCCCGGGGGGACGGTTCCTACGAGCAGTACTTC
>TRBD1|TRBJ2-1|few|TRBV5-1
CASSLRVTGNEQFF
TGCGCCAGCAGCTTGCGGGTGACAGGGAATGAGCAGTTCTTC
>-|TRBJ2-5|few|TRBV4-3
CASSHDRQETQYF
TGCGCCAGCAGCCATGACAGGCAAGAGACCCAGTACTTC